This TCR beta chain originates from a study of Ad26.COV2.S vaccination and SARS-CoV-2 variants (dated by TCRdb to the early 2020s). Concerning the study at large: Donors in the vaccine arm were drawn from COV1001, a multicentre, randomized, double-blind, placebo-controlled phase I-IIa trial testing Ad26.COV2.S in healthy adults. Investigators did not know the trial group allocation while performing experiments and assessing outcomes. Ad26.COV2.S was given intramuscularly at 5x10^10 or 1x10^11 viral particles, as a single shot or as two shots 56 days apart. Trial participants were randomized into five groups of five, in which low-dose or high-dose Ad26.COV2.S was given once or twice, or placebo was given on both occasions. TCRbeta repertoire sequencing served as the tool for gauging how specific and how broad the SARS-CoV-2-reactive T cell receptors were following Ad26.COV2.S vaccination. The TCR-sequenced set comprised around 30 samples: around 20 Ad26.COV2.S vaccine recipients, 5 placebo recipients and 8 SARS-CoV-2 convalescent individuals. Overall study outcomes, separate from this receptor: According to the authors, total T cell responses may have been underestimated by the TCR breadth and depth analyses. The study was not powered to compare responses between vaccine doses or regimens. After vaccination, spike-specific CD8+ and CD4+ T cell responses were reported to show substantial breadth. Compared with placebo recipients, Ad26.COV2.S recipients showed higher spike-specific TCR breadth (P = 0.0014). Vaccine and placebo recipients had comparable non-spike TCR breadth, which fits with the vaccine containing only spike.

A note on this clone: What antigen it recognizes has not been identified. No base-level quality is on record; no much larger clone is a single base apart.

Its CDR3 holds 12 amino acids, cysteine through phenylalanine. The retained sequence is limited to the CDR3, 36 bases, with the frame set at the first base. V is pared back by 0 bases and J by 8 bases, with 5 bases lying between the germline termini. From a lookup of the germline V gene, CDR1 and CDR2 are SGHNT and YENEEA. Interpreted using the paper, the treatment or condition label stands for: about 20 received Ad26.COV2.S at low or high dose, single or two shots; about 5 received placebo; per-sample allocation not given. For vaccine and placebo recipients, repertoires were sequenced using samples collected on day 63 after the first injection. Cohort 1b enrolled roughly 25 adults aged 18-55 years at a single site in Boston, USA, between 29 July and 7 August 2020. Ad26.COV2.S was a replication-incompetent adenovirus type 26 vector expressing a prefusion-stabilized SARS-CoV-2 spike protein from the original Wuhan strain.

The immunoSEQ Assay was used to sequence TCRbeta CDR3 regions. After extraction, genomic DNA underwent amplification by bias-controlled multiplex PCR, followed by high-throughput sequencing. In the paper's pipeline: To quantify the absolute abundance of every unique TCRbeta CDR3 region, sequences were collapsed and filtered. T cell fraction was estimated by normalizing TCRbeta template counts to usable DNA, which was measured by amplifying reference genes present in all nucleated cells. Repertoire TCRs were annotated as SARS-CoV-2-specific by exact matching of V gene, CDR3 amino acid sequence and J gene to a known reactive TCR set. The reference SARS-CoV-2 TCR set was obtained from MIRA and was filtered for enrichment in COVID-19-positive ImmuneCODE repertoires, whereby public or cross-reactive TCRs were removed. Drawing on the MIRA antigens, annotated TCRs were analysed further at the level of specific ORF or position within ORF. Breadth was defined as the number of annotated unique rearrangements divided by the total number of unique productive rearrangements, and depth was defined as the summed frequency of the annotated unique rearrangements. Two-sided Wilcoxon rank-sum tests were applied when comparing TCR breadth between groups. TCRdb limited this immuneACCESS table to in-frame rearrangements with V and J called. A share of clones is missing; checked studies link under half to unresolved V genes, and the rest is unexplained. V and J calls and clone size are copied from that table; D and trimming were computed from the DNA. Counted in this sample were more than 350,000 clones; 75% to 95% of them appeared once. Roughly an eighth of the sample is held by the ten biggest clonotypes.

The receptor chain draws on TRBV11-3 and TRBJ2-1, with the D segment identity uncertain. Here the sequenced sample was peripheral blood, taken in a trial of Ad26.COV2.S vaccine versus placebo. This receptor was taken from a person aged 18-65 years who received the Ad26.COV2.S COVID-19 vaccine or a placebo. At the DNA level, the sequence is TGTGCCAGCAGCTTAGATCGTTATGAGCAGTTCTTC. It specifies CASSLDRYEQFF.